This T cell receptor (beta chain) was obtained from a study of cytomegalovirus exposure and HLA in healthy donors. Findings of the study overall: Productive status was seen about 90% or about 30% of the time for most TCR beta V segments in an earlier analysis. As a later analysis showed, a missense DCLRE1C variant was linked to trimming of TCR beta V- and J-genes. Later on, analysis showed that most CMV-associated TCR beta chains appeared to be HLA-restricted. What TCR beta sequences reportedly achieved was accurate prediction of HLA-A and HLA-B alleles in most subjects.

PCR amplification relied on 60 Vbeta primers (plus 13 Jbeta primers). Libraries were prepared by immunoSEQ multiplex PCR; TCRdb keeps only in-frame clonotypes and omits some of them. The data contain about 100,000 clones, 65% to 75% of them seen just once; the ten biggest clones take up 1.5% to 2%. Worth noting for this clone: Its antigen is as yet unknown.

In germline, CDR1 is MGHRA, CDR2 YSYEKL. Germline trimming cut 2 bases from V and 0 bases from J; bases unmatched to any gene: 11. CDR3 length: 18 amino acids. This clonotype was sampled from a woman between 35 and 50 years old in good health and CMV-seronegative. The sample taken for sequencing was PBMCs. The chain combines TRBV4-1 with TRBJ2-3; 7 nucleotides match TRBD2. This CDR3 is CASSQKWPGGSSTDTQYF. In DNA, the CDR3 is TGCGCCAGCAGCCAAAAATGGCCTGGCGGGAGTAGCACAGATACGCAGTATTTT.